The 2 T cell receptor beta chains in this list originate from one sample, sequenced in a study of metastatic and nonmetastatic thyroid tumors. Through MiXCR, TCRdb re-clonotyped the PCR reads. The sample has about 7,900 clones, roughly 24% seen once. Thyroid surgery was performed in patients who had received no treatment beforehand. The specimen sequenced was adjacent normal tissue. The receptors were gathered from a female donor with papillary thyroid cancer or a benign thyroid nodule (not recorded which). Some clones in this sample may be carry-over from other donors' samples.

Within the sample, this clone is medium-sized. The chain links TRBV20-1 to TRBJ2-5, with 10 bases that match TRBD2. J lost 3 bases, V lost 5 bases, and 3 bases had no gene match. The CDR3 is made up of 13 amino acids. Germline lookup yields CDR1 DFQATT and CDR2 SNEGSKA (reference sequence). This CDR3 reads CSAQSGGEETQYF. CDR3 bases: TGCAGTGCTCAAAGCGGGGGGGAAGAGACCCAGTACTTC.

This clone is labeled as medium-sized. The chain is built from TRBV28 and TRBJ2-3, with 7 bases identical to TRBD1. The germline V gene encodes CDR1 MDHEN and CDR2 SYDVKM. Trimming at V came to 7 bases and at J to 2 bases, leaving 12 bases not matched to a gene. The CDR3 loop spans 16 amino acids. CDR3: CASTYTPGQITDTQYF. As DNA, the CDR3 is TGTGCCAGCACCTACACACCGGGACAGATCACAGATACGCAGTATTTT.